Following are 2 T cell receptor beta chains from one sample sequenced in a study of T cell repertoires in cytomegalovirus infection. TCRdb independently ran MiXCR on the reads; one entry per CDR3 protein. The repertoire has about 530,000 distinct CDR3 sequences, more than 20% of them found once; the top ten carry approximately 13%. Sequences were obtained from PBMCs. These TCRs come from a human donor in good health (CMV status not recorded). Some clones in this sample may be carry-over from other donors' samples.

The V gene is TRBV18, the J gene TRBJ2-1; D uncertain. Germline CDR1 is KGHSH and CDR2 is LQKENI. This CDR3 is 14 amino acids long. The V gene lost 3 bases and the J gene lost 4 bases, with 10 bases spanning the gap. The CDR3 DNA reads TGTGCCAGCTCACCGGAGCTACTTTACAATGAGCAGTTCTTC. Its protein product is CASSPELLYNEQFF.

This clonotype came up a few times. J is TRBJ1-1 and V is TRBV7-9; TRBD1 is a possible D gene (5 bases). The germline V and J ends were trimmed by 3 bases and 6 bases, with 17 bases remaining between them. The CDR3 length is 15 residues. The V gene's germline CDR1 is SEHNR and CDR2 FQNEAQ (reference sequence). The DNA of the CDR3 is TGTGCCAGCAGCTTGGGCCAGGGAATTAAAGCTGAAGCTTTCTTT. The encoded protein is CASSLGQGIKAEAFF.